This TCR beta chain appears in the sequencing data of a study of shared clonotypes between healthy human individuals (dated by TCRdb to the early 2020s). Looking at the study overall: Two women and a few men aged 18 to 49 years were included in the cohort. Per donor, three plates each were used for CD4 naive and CD4 memory, two for CD8 naive, and one for CD8 memory. Blood TCR repertoires of roughly five healthy adults were deeply sequenced to estimate repertoire size and the extent of clonotype sharing between individuals. Libraries were prepared and TCR repertoires were sequenced by different laboratories using diverse techniques, in order to increase sequencing depth and limit assay-specific biases. Between about 0.85 and 10 billion PBMCs per donor were obtained by leukapheresis.

Donors were healthy HIV-negative adults with no recently reported acute infections or vaccinations. Every donor was a Caucasian adult living in Nashville, Tennessee, USA. Magnetic negative selection was used to enrich CD4+ T cells, after which naive cells were positively selected on CD45RA and the negative fraction became the memory subset. After blood collection by leukapheresis, PBMCs were isolated using Ficoll-Histopaque density gradient centrifugation and then cryopreserved in the vapor phase of liquid nitrogen. Purity and quantity of every magnetically sorted T cell population were checked by analytical flow cytometry. Each sorted fraction had its genomic DNA isolated and then quantified by UV absorbance on a Nanodrop 2000c. General study outcomes and caveats: Rarefaction of sorted-subset datasets indicated incomplete sequencing despite the large sequencing depth. Across a handful of donors, approximately 5% of naive CD4, around 3.3% of naive CD8, approximately 2.5% of memory CD4, and 0.4% of memory CD8 clonotypes were shared. Naive subsets generally had larger estimated clonotype richness than memory subsets. The small number of donors limited the genetic and exposure-history diversity represented. Based on pairwise subsampling, the degree of clonotype sharing among donors was expected to be affected by sequencing depth. Compared with non-shared clonotypes, the clonotypes found in all four sorted-subset donors had higher generation probabilities. Only blood was sampled, and tissue TCR repertoires likely differ from those in blood.

Using the deep immunoSEQ assay, multiplex PCR amplified TCR CDR3 regions from genomic DNA. Genomic DNA extracted from each cell subset was distributed evenly over all wells of several immunoSEQ 96-well plates, and each plate served as one replicate. For sorted subsets, around 200 ng genomic DNA, equal to 25,000 to 35,000 T cell genomes, was loaded into each replicate PCR. The purified libraries were quantified using a Qubit 3.0 fluorometer, sized with a Bioanalyzer 2100, and then quantified again using the KAPA Library Quantification kit. A separate single-read 150-cycle Illumina NextSeq 550 flow cell was used to sequence each immunoSEQ 96-well plate. Under the source paper's analysis protocol: The immunoSEQ output contained only junctional sequences without quality scores, so filtering could not match that applied to full-length reads. To assign V/J genes and CDR3, sequences were annotated against IMGT germline references using PyIR, a Python wrapper for IgBLAST v1.9. Reads were removed for weak V/J assignments (E-value above 1e-6), missing CDR3, stop codons, out-of-frame junctions, or ambiguous translated residues. V3J clonotypes were defined by identical inferred V gene, J gene, and CDR3 amino acid sequence. The percentage overlap between two repertoires was calculated by dividing the number of shared unique clonotypes by the size of the smaller repertoire. RTK rarefaction, the Chao1 estimator, and Recon v2.1 estimates of unobserved clonotypes were used to assess repertoire richness. Generation probabilities for all TCRbeta clonotypes obtained by the gDNA method from a handful of donors were computed using OLGA. The clones in this table, taken by TCRdb from immuneACCESS, are in-frame only. Not every clone is retained; where verified, under half of the shortfall comes from an unresolved V gene, and the cause of the rest is unknown. That table supplies the V and J calls and clone size; D and trimming were determined from the DNA. The sample data list 2 million to 3 million clones, and around 94% of these were observed just once. Over 0.12% of the sample belongs to the ten largest clones.

As for this clone: Its antigen has not been determined. Base qualities are not recorded, but no much larger clone differs from it by a single base.

From its cysteine to its phenylalanine, the CDR3 spans 14 amino acids. Only the CDR3 region is kept as DNA, spanning 42 bases read in frame from base 1. V and J lose 3 bases and 4 bases, and a span of 13 bases separates them. CDR1 and CDR2 are drawn from the germline V gene: WSHSY, SAAADI. The rearrangement joined TRBV10-2 to TRBJ2-7, with no confident D gene call. Material: naive CD4+ T cells sorted from blood. In light of the paper, this sample's cell subset or site label describes: CD45RA+ positively selected. The source of this sequence is a man aged 18 to 35 in good health. The nucleotide sequence is TGCGCCAGCAGTGAACCAGGTAAACATTACGAGCAGTACTTC. Translation gives CASSEPGKHYEQYF.